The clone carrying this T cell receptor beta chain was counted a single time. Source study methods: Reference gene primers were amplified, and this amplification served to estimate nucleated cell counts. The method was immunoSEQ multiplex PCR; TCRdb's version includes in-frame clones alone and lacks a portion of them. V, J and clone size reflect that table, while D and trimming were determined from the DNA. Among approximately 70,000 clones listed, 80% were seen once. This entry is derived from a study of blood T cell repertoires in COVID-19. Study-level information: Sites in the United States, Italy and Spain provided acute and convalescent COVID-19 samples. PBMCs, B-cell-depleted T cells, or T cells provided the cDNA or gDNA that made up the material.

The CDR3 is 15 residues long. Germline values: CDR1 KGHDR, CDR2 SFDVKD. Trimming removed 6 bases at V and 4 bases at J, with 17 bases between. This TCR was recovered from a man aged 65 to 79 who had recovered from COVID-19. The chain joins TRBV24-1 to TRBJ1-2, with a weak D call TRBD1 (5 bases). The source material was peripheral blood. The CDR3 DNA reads TGTGCCACCAGTCACAGTCAGACGGGACTCTATGGCTACACCTTC. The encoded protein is CATSHSQTGLYGYTF.